These T cell receptor beta chains were read from a single sample in a study of blood T cells in healthy people across ages. Each CDR3 protein gets one entry after TCRdb re-called the 5' RACE reads with MiXCR. Of hundreds of thousands of distinct CDR3 sequences in the sample, 20% to 30% were seen once. These data were also filed under a second study, of T cells of mothers and their children.

The sample taken for sequencing was blood. The receptors stem from a boy aged 5-17 years in good health. Each CDR3 is given with its conserved first and last residue. D genes are given only for firm matches. Clone sizes are given selectively: once, few, many, or a class where the clone is expanded.

>TRBJ2-7|few|.|TRBV27
CASSLSGFFYEQYF
TGTGCCAGCAGTTTATCGGGATTTTTCTACGAGCAGTACTTC
>TRBJ2-5|.|.|TRBV11-2
CASSLTGFGDQETQYF
TGTGCCAGCAGCTTAACTGGGTTTGGGGACCAAGAGACCCAGTACTTC
>TRBJ2-7|few|.|TRBV18
CASSLPGDFYEQYF
TGTGCCAGCTCCCTTCCCGGGGATTTCTACGAGCAGTACTTC
>TRBJ2-1|.|.|TRBV9
CASSATSLPYNEQFF
TGTGCCAGCAGCGCAACTAGCCTTCCGTACAATGAGCAGTTCTTC
>TRBJ2-5|few|.|TRBV15
CATSREGPPMETQYF
TGTGCCACCAGCAGAGAGGGACCCCCGATGGAGACCCAGTACTTC
>TRBJ2-4|.|.|TRBV3-1
CASSNQGIAKNIQYF
TGTGCCAGCAGCAATCAGGGGATAGCCAAAAACATTCAGTACTTC
>TRBJ1-4|.|.|TRBV4-1
CASSHPGTTGEKLFF
TGCGCCAGCAGCCACCCCGGGACGACCGGGGAAAAACTGTTTTTT
>TRBJ1-5|many|.|TRBV12-3/TRBV12-4
CASSLRDQPQHF
TGTGCCAGCAGTTTACGGGATCAGCCCCAGCATTTT
>TRBJ2-1|few|.|TRBV10-3
CAISEYIRLEQFF
TGTGCCATCAGTGAGTACATTCGACTTGAGCAGTTCTTC
>TRBJ2-7|once|TRBD2|TRBV3-1
CASSQMIRSGGAYEQYF
TGTGCCAGCAGCCAGATGATTAGGAGCGGGGGGGCCTACGAGCAGTACTTC
>TRBJ2-4|.|.|TRBV5-1
CASSPDLSAKNIQYF
TGCGCCAGCAGCCCTGACCTTAGCGCCAAAAACATTCAGTACTTC
>TRBJ2-4|.|.|TRBV2
CASSERLSRPKNIQYF
TGTGCCAGCAGTGAACGCCTCAGCAGGCCCAAAAACATTCAGTACTTC
>TRBJ2-2|few|TRBD1|TRBV6-6
CATGQGARGELFF
TGTGCCACCGGACAGGGGGCGCGCGGGGAGCTGTTTTTT
>TRBJ2-1|few|TRBD2|TRBV13
CASSLVRGLQIYNEQFF
TGTGCCAGCAGCTTAGTGAGGGGACTACAAATCTACAATGAGCAGTTCTTC
>TRBJ1-4|.|.|TRBV6-1
CASSEASWTNEKLFF
TGTGCCAGCAGTGAAGCCTCGTGGACTAATGAAAAACTGTTTTTT
>TRBJ2-6|few|.|TRBV27
CASSPGTGANVLTF
TGTGCCAGCAGCCCAGGAACTGGGGCCAACGTCCTGACTTTC
>TRBJ2-1|.|.|TRBV20-1
CSARDRSRGPYNEQFF
TGCAGTGCTAGAGATCGGTCCAGGGGACCCTACAATGAGCAGTTCTTC
>TRBJ2-7|few|.|TRBV9
CASSQGLAAPYEQYF
TGTGCCAGCAGTCAGGGGCTAGCGGCTCCCTACGAGCAGTACTTC
>TRBJ2-6|.|.|TRBV7-2
CASSFTVVARANVLTF
TGTGCCAGCAGCTTTACTGTCGTAGCGAGGGCCAACGTCCTGACTTTC
>TRBJ2-5|.|.|TRBV7-2
CASSLPLTLFF
TGTGCCAGCAGCTTACCCCTTACCCTGTTCTTC
>TRBJ1-5|few|TRBD1|TRBV12-3/TRBV12-4
CASSRTGGGNQPQHF
TGTGCCAGCAGTCGTACAGGGGGAGGCAATCAGCCCCAGCATTTT
>TRBJ1-4|.|.|TRBV29-1
CSVERGTNEKLFF
TGCAGCGTCGAACGGGGAACTAATGAAAAACTGTTTTTT
>TRBJ2-1|.|TRBD2|TRBV24-1
CAAGLAGYNEQFF
TGTGCCGCCGGACTAGCGGGCTACAATGAGCAGTTCTTC
>TRBJ2-1|.|TRBD2|TRBV6-5
CASSYGSGGVDEQFF
TGTGCCAGCAGTTACGGGAGCGGGGGGGTGGATGAGCAGTTCTTC
>TRBJ2-7|.|.|TRBV7-6
CASSTGPQSYEQYF
TGTGCCAGCAGTACAGGGCCCCAGTCCTACGAGCAGTACTTC
>TRBJ1-1|.|.|TRBV27
CASSFRHMNTEAFF
TGTGCCAGCAGTTTCCGGCATATGAACACTGAAGCTTTCTTT
>TRBJ2-1|few|TRBD2|TRBV11-1
CASSTGTSGTSRSSYNEQFF
TGTGCCAGCAGCACGGGGACTAGCGGGACGTCACGAAGCTCCTACAATGAGCAGTTCTTC
>TRBJ2-7|.|TRBD1|TRBV7-2
CASRTNRDRVLNF
TGTGCCAGCAGAACTAACCGGGACAGGGTTTTGAACTTC
>TRBJ2-3|few|TRBD2|TRBV24-1
CATSDRGTSQDTQYF
TGTGCCACCAGTGATCGCGGGACTAGCCAAGATACGCAGTATTTT
>TRBJ1-1|.|.|TRBV30
CAWSVRGGTEAFF
TGTGCCTGGAGTGTACGAGGTGGGACTGAAGCTTTCTTT
>TRBJ1-4|.|TRBD1|TRBV28
CASSRDRQTGEKLFF
TGTGCCAGCAGTCGGGACAGGCAAACGGGAGAAAAACTGTTTTTT
>TRBJ2-7|few|TRBD1|TRBV15
CATSGGTGYHEQYF
TGTGCCACCAGCGGGGGGACAGGGTACCACGAGCAGTACTTC
>TRBJ2-7|.|TRBD1|TRBV28
CASSGRTGGSYEQYF
TGTGCCAGCAGTGGGCGGACAGGGGGCTCCTACGAGCAGTACTTC
>TRBJ2-6|few|TRBD2|TRBV27
CASSASGATNVLTF
TGTGCCAGCAGTGCCAGCGGGGCGACCAACGTCCTGACTTTC
>TRBJ2-5|.|.|TRBV5-1
CASRPWEGQETQYF
TGCGCCAGCAGGCCATGGGAAGGCCAAGAGACCCAGTACTTC
>TRBJ2-7|.|TRBD1|TRBV5-5
CASSRQGALEQYF
TGTGCCAGCAGCCGACAGGGAGCTCTCGAGCAGTACTTC
>TRBJ2-2|.|TRBD2|TRBV4-1
CASNLPYQRGAGNTGELFF
TGCGCCAGCAACCTCCCGTACCAGCGGGGGGCCGGGAACACCGGGGAGCTGTTTTTT
>TRBJ1-1|.|.|TRBV11-2
CASSTNRQRGTEAFF
TGTGCCAGCAGCACTAATCGACAACGAGGGACTGAAGCTTTCTTT
>TRBJ2-3|few|TRBD2|TRBV7-2
CASSLLAGITDTQYF
TGTGCCAGCAGCTTACTAGCGGGAATTACAGATACGCAGTATTTT
>TRBJ1-3|few|.|TRBV6-1
CASSGRPFSGNTIYF
TGTGCCAGCAGCGGACGGCCCTTCTCTGGAAACACCATATATTTT
>TRBJ1-1|.|.|TRBV6-1
CASSKNWKGDTEAFF
TGTGCCAGCAGTAAGAACTGGAAGGGGGACACTGAAGCTTTCTTT
>TRBJ2-1|few|TRBD2|TRBV7-9
CASSKLAGGTYNEQFF
TGTGCCAGCAGCAAGTTAGCGGGGGGGACCTACAATGAGCAGTTCTTC